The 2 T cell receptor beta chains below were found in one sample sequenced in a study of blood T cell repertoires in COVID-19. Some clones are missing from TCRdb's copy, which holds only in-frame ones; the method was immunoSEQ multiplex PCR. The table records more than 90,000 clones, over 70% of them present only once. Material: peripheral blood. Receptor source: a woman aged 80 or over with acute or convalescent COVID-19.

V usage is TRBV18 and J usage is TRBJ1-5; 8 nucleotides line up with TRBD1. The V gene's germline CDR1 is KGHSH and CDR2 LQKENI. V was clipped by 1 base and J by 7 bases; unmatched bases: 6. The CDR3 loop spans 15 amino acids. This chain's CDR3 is CASSPLESGGQPQHF. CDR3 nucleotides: TGTGCCAGCTCACCACTCGAGTCAGGGGGCCAGCCCCAGCATTTT. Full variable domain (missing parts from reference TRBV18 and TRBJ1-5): NAGVMQNPRHLVRRRGQEARLRCSPMKGHSHVYWYRQLPEEGLKFMVYLQKENIIDESGMPKERFSAEFPKEGPSILRIQQVVRGDSAAYFCASSPLESGGQPQHFGDGTRLSIL.

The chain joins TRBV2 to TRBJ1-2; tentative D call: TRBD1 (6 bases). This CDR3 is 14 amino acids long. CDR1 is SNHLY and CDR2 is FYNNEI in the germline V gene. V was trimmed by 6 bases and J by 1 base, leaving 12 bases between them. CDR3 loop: CASSPRGGNYGYTF. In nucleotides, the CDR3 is TGTGCCAGCAGCCCTAGGGGGGGTAACTATGGCTACACCTTC.